One sample yielded the 5 T cell receptor beta chains listed below, sequenced in a study of blood T cells in healthy people across ages. Using a J-beta primer mix together with a sample-barcoded 5' primer, a second PCR was run for about 7 to 12 cycles. TCRdb re-called the 5' RACE reads with MiXCR, one entry per CDR3 protein. The repertoire includes about 510,000 distinct CDR3 sequences, about 27% of them detected once, and approximately 3.5% sits in the top ten. The same sample was also used in a study of T cells of mothers and their children.

The sequenced sample consisted of blood. These receptors came from a boy aged 2 to 10 in good health.

The chain is built from TRBV7-8 and TRBJ2-4; the match to TRBD2 covers 9 bases. Germline V gene sequence: CDR1 SGHVS, CDR2 FQNEAQ. There are 17 residues in the CDR3. The V gene end was trimmed by 5 bases and the J gene end by 1 base; junction bases not matched to a gene: 9. For the CDR3, the DNA is TGTGCCAGCAGCCCGGTTAGCGGGGGATTCGCCAAAAACATTCAGTACTTC. Its protein product is CASSPVSGGFAKNIQYF.

The V call is TRBV5-5, the J call TRBJ2-4; tentative D call: TRBD2 (5 bases). The CDR3 totals 14 residues. V lost 0 bases, J lost 7 bases, and 11 bases lay in between. CDR1 is SGHKS, CDR2 YYEKEE, per germline (reference sequence). CDR3: CASSLGGWRNIQYF. In DNA, the CDR3 is TGTGCCAGCAGCTTGGGAGGGTGGAGGAACATTCAGTACTTC.

There are a few counts of this clonotype. V and J are TRBV20-1 and TRBJ2-7; a weak D match, TRBD1 (5 bases). Trimming cost V 0 bases and J 0 bases, with 12 bases left between them. This CDR3 region has 15 residues. Germline V gene lookup returns CDR1 DFQATT and CDR2 SNEGSKA (reference sequence). The CDR3 DNA follows: TGCAGTGCTAGAGATTTGGACAAAAGCTCCTACGAGCAGTACTTC. Its translation: CSARDLDKSSYEQYF.

This rearrangement joins TRBV12-3 or TRBV12-4 to TRBJ2-1; 9 bases match TRBD2. The length of the CDR3 is 15 residues. Losses at the gene ends were 10 bases for V and 2 bases for J; bases not matched to a gene: 9. The DNA for the CDR3 is TGTGCCATCAGGTTCTCTAGCGGGACCTACAATGAGCAGTTCTTC. It yields the protein CAIRFSSGTYNEQFF.

This clonotype occurred a few times. V and J are TRBV7-8 and TRBJ2-5; D call uncertain. The last part of the DNA fits TRBJ2-1 better; the J call may be wrong. The germline CDR1 and CDR2 sequences are SGHVS and FQNEAQ. The CDR3 runs to 16 residues. The CDR3 region is CASSLSVMLDGNEQFF. In DNA, the CDR3 is TGTGCCAGCAGCTTATCAGTGATGTTGGACGGCAATGAGCAGTTCTTC.